These 27 T cell receptor beta chains share one sample of origin, sequenced in a study of blood T cells in healthy people across ages. Primers used in a second PCR of about 6 to 12 cycles were a sample-barcoded 5' primer and a J-beta primer mix. TCRdb called the 5' RACE reads again in MiXCR, with one record for every CDR3 protein. The top ten clones hold over 40% of a sample with about 400,000 distinct CDR3 sequences, 50% to 60% of them seen once. Sample: blood. All receptors come from a man aged 60 to 75 in good health.

This clonotype was detected only once. The CDR3 protein is CASSGAGQPYEQYF. The CDR3 DNA sequence: TGTGCCAGCAGTGGGGCGGGACAACCCTACGAGCAGTACTTC. The rearrangement joins TRBV2 to TRBJ2-7; D assignment may be TRBD1 or TRBD2 (6 bases each). The CDR3 totals 14 residues. The V end was cut by 4 bases, the J end by 2 bases, with 12 bases between. In germline, CDR1 is SNHLY, CDR2 FYNNEI.

This clonotype was detected a few times. The CDR3 coding sequence is TGTGCCATCAGTGAGTCTATCGGGGCCGCAGCCAAAAACATTCAGTACTTC. This encodes CAISESIGAAAKNIQYF. This chain uses TRBV10-3 with TRBJ2-4; either TRBD1 or TRBD2 may supply D (5 bases each). The CDR3 covers 17 residues. Germline V gene data show CDR1 as ENHRY and CDR2 as SYGVKD. V lost 0 bases to trimming and J lost 0 bases, with 12 bases between them.

This chain uses TRBV11-3 with TRBJ1-6; D unclear. Per germline, CDR1 SGHNT and CDR2 YENEEA. The CDR3 contains 13 residues. V lost 4 bases and J 4 bases, leaving 5 bases between the germline ends. CDR3 region: CASSSRYNSPLHF. The CDR3 coding sequence is TGTGCCAGCAGCTCTCGTTATAATTCACCCCTCCACTTT.

The rearrangement links TRBV18 to TRBJ1-2; possibly TRBD1 for D (5 bases). Trimming took 1 base from V and 7 from J, leaving 13 bases between them. From germline, CDR1 is KGHSH and CDR2 LQKENI. The CDR3 spans 14 residues. The CDR3 region has the DNA TGTGCCAGCTCACCACGTCGCCAGGGTCCTGGCTACACCTTC. This translates into CASSPRRQGPGYTF.

The gene calls are TRBV29-1 and TRBJ2-7; 8 bases are shared with TRBD2. J gave up 5 bases and V 5 bases, and 5 bases lay outside the gene matches. Germline V CDR1 and CDR2: SQVTM, ANQGSEA. This CDR3 spans 12 amino acids. The CDR3 here is CSVMVGRDEQYF. CDR3 bases: TGCAGCGTTATGGTCGGGAGGGACGAGCAGTACTTC.

V gene TRBV10-3 combines with J gene TRBJ2-4; D might be TRBD2 (5 bases). The CDR3 length is 13 residues. Looked up from germline, CDR1 is ENHRY and CDR2 is SYGVKD. The V end lost 1 base, the J end lost 8 bases, and 9 bases lay between the germline ends. The CDR3 nucleotides read TGTGCCATCAGTGAGTTTAGCGATGACATTCAGTACTTC. The encoded protein is CAISEFSDDIQYF.

This clonotype was counted ten times or more. This chain uses TRBV28 with TRBJ2-3; D might be TRBD2 (5 bases). In germline, CDR1 is MDHEN, CDR2 SYDVKM. There are 10 residues in the CDR3. V lost 10 bases to trimming and J lost 8 bases, with 10 bases between them. The CDR3, as DNA: TGTGCCACCCGAGAGGGTACGCAGTATTTT. Encoded protein: CATREGTQYF.

This clonotype was recorded a few times. The CDR3 sequence: CASSRRAQETQYF. DNA of the CDR3: TGTGCCAGCAGCCGGAGGGCCCAAGAGACCCAGTACTTC. The J gene is TRBJ2-5, the V gene TRBV7-2; TRBD2 is a possible D gene (6 bases). CDR3 size: 13 residues. The V gene's germline CDR1 is SGHTA and CDR2 FQGNSA. Trimming stripped 5 bases from V and 1 base from J, with 8 bases between.

The chain carries TRBV20-1 and TRBJ2-7; possibly TRBD2 for D (6 bases). Trimming took off 6 bases at V and 6 bases at J, with 18 bases between the two ends. CDR3 length: 13 amino acids. Germline CDR1 and CDR2: DFQATT and SNEGSKA (reference sequence). The CDR3 DNA reads as TGCAGTGCCCACCTAGCGTCGTCGCTCGAGCAGTACTTC. As protein: CSAHLASSLEQYF.

Many counts were recorded for this clonotype. The rearrangement joins TRBV6-1 to TRBJ2-3, with 8 bases fitting TRBD1. Germline V gene data show CDR1 as MNHNS and CDR2 as SASEGT. The CDR3 length is 16 residues. The V gene end was trimmed by 0 bases and the J gene end by 1 base; junction bases not matched to a gene: 3. In DNA form, the CDR3 reads TGTGCCAGCAGTGAAGCTGTGACAGGGGGCACAGATACGCAGTATTTT. It codes for CASSEAVTGGTDTQYF.

This clonotype was counted many times. The chain links TRBV29-1 to TRBJ2-3; 9 bases align to TRBD1. Germline CDR1 SQVTM, CDR2 ANQGSEA. This CDR3 has 15 amino acids. The V and J ends lost 4 bases and 3 bases, in that order; junction bases with no gene match: 8. The CDR3 nucleotides are TGCAGCGTTGGCGACAGGGGGAAGGGGACAGATACGCAGTATTTT. Residues: CSVGDRGKGTDTQYF.

The chain recombines TRBV4-2 with TRBJ2-3, with D uncertain. Germline CDR1 reads LGHNA; CDR2 reads YNFKEQ. The V end lost 0 bases, the J end lost 4 bases, and 11 bases lay between the germline ends. This CDR3 has 15 amino acids. The CDR3 is CASSQDSGIPDTQYF. DNA of the CDR3: TGTGCCAGCAGCCAAGACAGTGGGATACCAGATACGCAGTATTTT.

The rearrangement links TRBV19 to TRBJ1-2, with D perhaps matching TRBD1 (6 bases). Germline-derived CDR1 and CDR2 are LNHDA and SQIVND (reference sequence). This CDR3 spans 15 amino acids. The V end was cut by 4 bases, the J end by 5 bases, with 17 bases between. The CDR3 region has the DNA TGTGCCAGTAGTAGCCAGGGAGGGGGAAGGTATGGCTACACCTTC. Protein product: CASSSQGGGRYGYTF.

This chain uses TRBV20-1 with TRBJ2-5, with unresolved D. Matching the DNA end better, TRBJ2-7 makes the J call doubtful. Germline CDR1 reads DFQATT; CDR2 reads SNEGSKA (reference sequence). CDR3 length equals 14 residues. The CDR3 DNA follows: TGCAGTGCTAGTAAGGCCGGAGTGCGTTCCGAGCAGTACTTC. Translating gives CSASKAGVRSEQYF.

The gene calls are TRBV20-1 and TRBJ1-6; 7 bases map to TRBD1. The CDR3 spans 13 residues. Germline V lookup: CDR1 DFQATT, CDR2 SNEGSKA (reference sequence). V shed 5 bases and J 4 bases; nucleotides not matched to a gene: 2. CDR3 region: CSARGQYNSPLHF. The DNA of the CDR3 is TGCAGTGCTCGGGGACAGTATAATTCACCCCTCCACTTT.

This clonotype appeared a few times. The rearrangement links TRBV24-1 to TRBJ2-1; D is possibly TRBD2 (7 bases). The germline V gene has CDR1 KGHDR and CDR2 SFDVKD. This CDR3 contains 14 residues. V lost 3 bases and J lost 8, with 13 bases in between. The CDR3: CATSDPGAGDEQFF. The CDR3 nucleotides read TGTGCCACCAGTGATCCGGGGGCGGGGGATGAGCAGTTCTTC.

This clonotype was seen a handful of times. The rearrangement links TRBV20-1 to TRBJ2-7; 7 nucleotides match TRBD1. Germline V gene lookup returns CDR1 DFQATT and CDR2 SNEGSKA (reference sequence). The CDR3 totals 14 residues. Losses at the gene ends were 3 bases for V and 0 bases for J; bases not matched to a gene: 5. The CDR3 region is CSARPTGPSYEQYF. CDR3 in DNA: TGCAGTGCTAGGCCGACAGGGCCCTCCTACGAGCAGTACTTC.

On this clonotype itself: A much larger clone differs by one base, so this may be a read error. The V and J genes are TRBV7-3 and TRBJ2-3, with D maybe TRBD2 (6 bases). The CDR3 has 14 residues. V was pared by 5 bases and J by 4 bases, with 13 bases between. Germline V gene lookup returns CDR1 SGHTA and CDR2 FQGTGA. The CDR3 region is CASSPPSEADTQYF. The CDR3, as DNA: TGTGCCAGCAGCCCCCCTAGCGAGGCAGATACGCAGTATTTT.

CDR3 sequence (DNA): TGCGCCAGCAGCCCCGGGACCCTTGGAAATCAGCCCCAGCATTTT. Protein: CASSPGTLGNQPQHF. This chain links TRBV5-1 with TRBJ1-5; the D gene is possibly TRBD1 (5 bases). V lost 4 bases and J 4 bases, leaving 15 bases between the germline ends. The germline V gene has CDR1 SGHRS and CDR2 YFSETQ. This CDR3 spans 15 amino acids.

As DNA, the CDR3 is TGTGCCAGCAGTTACTCGGGGGGGCTTTCCTCCTACGAGCAGTACTTC. It yields the protein CASSYSGGLSSYEQYF. The V gene is TRBV6-5, the J gene TRBJ2-7, with D possibly matching TRBD2 (7 bases). Trimming stripped 0 bases from V and 0 bases from J, with 12 bases between. The germline CDR1 and CDR2 sequences are MNHEY and SVGAGI. This CDR3 contains 16 residues.

This chain joins TRBV7-9 and TRBJ1-2; D uncertain. V was pared by 5 bases and J by 0 bases, with 10 bases between. The germline V gene has CDR1 SEHNR and CDR2 FQNEAQ (reference sequence). The CDR3 runs to 14 residues. The CDR3 region has the DNA TGTGCCAGCAGCCGGGGAGGATCTAACTATGGCTACACCTTC. This gives the protein CASSRGGSNYGYTF.

The chain joins TRBV14 to TRBJ2-1; D is ambiguous. The germline V gene encodes CDR1 SGHDN and CDR2 FVKESK. Trimming cost V 3 bases and J 10 bases, with 13 bases left between them. The CDR3 spans 13 residues. The CDR3, as DNA: TGTGCCAGCAGCCACTCCATGGCCGGGGAGCAGTTCTTC. Its translation: CASSHSMAGEQFF.

This clonotype turned up a few times. The chain is built from TRBV15 and TRBJ2-7; tentatively, D is TRBD2 (6 bases). Per the germline V gene, CDR1 is LNHNV and CDR2 is YYDKDF (reference sequence). V was cut by 3 bases and J by 0 bases, with 15 bases left in between. The CDR3 is 16 amino acids. CDR3 sequence: CATSSPRDFNSYEQYF. CDR3 DNA: TGTGCCACCAGCAGCCCCCGGGACTTTAACTCCTACGAGCAGTACTTC. The complete variable domain, with remaining parts taken from reference TRBV15 and TRBJ2-7, reads DAMVIQNPRYQVTQFGKPVTLSCSQTLNHNVMYWYQQKSSQAPKLLFHYYDKDFNNEADTPDNFQSRRPNTSFCFLDIRSPGLGDTAMYLCATSSPRDFNSYEQYFGPGTRLTVT.

The gene calls are TRBV5-1 and TRBJ2-1, with D tentatively TRBD2 (5 bases). V lost 0 bases and J lost 0, with 10 bases in between. The germline V gene encodes CDR1 SGHRS and CDR2 YFSETQ. The CDR3 covers 16 residues. CDR3 nucleotide sequence: TGCGCCAGCAGCTTGGTGGAGGTTAGCTCCTACAATGAGCAGTTCTTC. This gives the protein CASSLVEVSSYNEQFF.

This chain links TRBV6-2 or TRBV6-3 with TRBJ2-3; D remains unclear. There are 17 residues in the CDR3. The ends were cut back, 3 bases at V and 2 bases at J, with 18 bases in the middle. Germline CDR1 reads MNHEY; CDR2 reads SVGEGT. Here the CDR3 reads CASSYGSANIITDTQYF. The CDR3 coding sequence is TGTGCCAGCAGTTATGGTTCGGCGAATATTATCACAGATACGCAGTATTTT.

The chain joins TRBV12-3 or TRBV12-4 to TRBJ2-4; TRBD2 matches at 13 bases. This CDR3 contains 15 residues. Trimming cost V 6 bases and J 13 bases; bases outside gene matches: 12. The CDR3 protein is CASRIQGLAGSEQYF. DNA for the CDR3: TGTGCCAGCAGGATTCAGGGACTAGCGGGAAGTGAGCAGTACTTC.

The chain uses TRBV20-1 and TRBJ2-7; 8 bases map to TRBD1. The CDR3 is 12 residues long. From germline, CDR1 is DFQATT and CDR2 SNEGSKA (reference sequence). The DNA of the CDR3 is TGCAGCCCCAGGACAGGGATATACGAGCAGTACTTC. This codes for CSPRTGIYEQYF.